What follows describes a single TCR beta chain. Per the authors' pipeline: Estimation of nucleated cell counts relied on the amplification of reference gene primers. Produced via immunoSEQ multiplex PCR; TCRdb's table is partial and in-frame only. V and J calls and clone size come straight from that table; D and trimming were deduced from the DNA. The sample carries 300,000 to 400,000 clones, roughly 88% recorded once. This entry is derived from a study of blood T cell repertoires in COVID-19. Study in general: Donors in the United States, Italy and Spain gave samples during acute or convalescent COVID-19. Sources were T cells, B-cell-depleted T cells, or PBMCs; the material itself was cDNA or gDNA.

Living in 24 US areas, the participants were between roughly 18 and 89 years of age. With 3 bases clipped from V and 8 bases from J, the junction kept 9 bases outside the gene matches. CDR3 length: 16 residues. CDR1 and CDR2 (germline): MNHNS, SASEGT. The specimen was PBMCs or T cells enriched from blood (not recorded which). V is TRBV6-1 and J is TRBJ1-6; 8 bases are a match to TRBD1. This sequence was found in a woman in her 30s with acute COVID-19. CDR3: CASSESGGIGDSPLHF. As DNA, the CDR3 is TGTGCCAGCAGTGAGTCAGGGGGCATAGGAGATTCACCCCTCCACTTT.